Shown below are 23 T cell receptor beta chains from a single sample sequenced in a study of blood T cell repertoires in COVID-19. TCRdb's table, derived via immunoSEQ multiplex PCR, lists solely in-frame clones and lacks some. The data show under 250,000 clones, with around 86% seen just once and more than 1.5% held by the top ten. The sample comprised PBMCs or T cells enriched from blood (not recorded which). The receptors here all came from a man aged 35-49 years who had recovered from COVID-19.

V and J are TRBV5-3 and TRBJ1-1, with D maybe TRBD1 (6 bases). TRBV5-3 is given ORF status, its function remaining uncertain. Trimming pared 8 bases from V and 1 base from J, leaving 12 bases between. The CDR3 is 13 residues long. CDR3 sequence reads: CASNLDRNTEAFF. CDR3 coding DNA: TGTGCCAGCAACTTGGACAGGAACACTGAAGCTTTCTTT.

This clone was counted between two and nine times. The V gene is TRBV3-1 (or the pseudogene TRBV3-2), the J gene TRBJ1-3; 8 bases fit TRBD1. Germline V CDR1 and CDR2: LGHDT, YNNKEL (reference sequence). V lost 4 bases to trimming and J lost 0 bases; unmatched junction nucleotides: 2. This CDR3 is built from 15 residues. In nucleotides, the CDR3 is TGTGCCAGCAGCCGGGGGACAGGCTCTGGAAACACCATATATTTT. The encoded protein is CASSRGTGSGNTIYF.

This chain links TRBV20-1 with TRBJ2-1; TRBD1 is a possible D gene (6 bases). Trimming removed 6 bases at V and 12 bases at J, with 15 bases between. Germline V CDR1 and CDR2: DFQATT, SNEGSKA (reference sequence). CDR3 length: 11 amino acids. The chain's CDR3 is CSARGLGGQFF. The CDR3, as DNA: TGCAGTGCCCGTGGCTTAGGGGGGCAGTTCTTC.

This clone has only one observation. The CDR3 nucleotides read TGTGCCAGCCCTAATGACAGGGGTGAAGCTTTCTTT. The encoded protein is CASPNDRGEAFF. V gene TRBV28 combines with J gene TRBJ1-1; 8 positions agree with TRBD1. This CDR3 contains 12 residues. Per germline, CDR1 MDHEN and CDR2 SYDVKM. V gave up 8 bases and J gave up 7 bases; unmatched junction bases: 6.

The V gene is TRBV15, the J gene TRBJ1-2; 9 bases line up with TRBD1. The CDR3 spans 13 residues. V was clipped by 9 bases and J by 4 bases; unmatched bases: 6. The germline CDR1 and CDR2 sequences are LNHNV and YYDKDF (reference sequence). CDR3 residues: CATNRDRAYGYTF. The CDR3 region has the DNA TGTGCCACTAACCGGGACAGGGCCTATGGCTACACCTTC.

As DNA, the CDR3 is TGTGCCAGCAGCCAAGATTGGGGCTCCTCAGCTGGAAACACCATATATTTT. It translates to CASSQDWGSSAGNTIYF. The chain joins TRBV3-1 (or the pseudogene TRBV3-2) to TRBJ1-3; D may be TRBD1 (5 bases). This CDR3 is 17 amino acids long. Germline CDR1 is LGHDT and CDR2 is YNNKEL (reference sequence). V lost 0 bases and J lost 2, with 14 bases in between.

V gene TRBV3-1 (or the pseudogene TRBV3-2) combines with J gene TRBJ2-3; no clear D gene. The CDR3 sequence is 14 residues long. Germline CDR1 reads LGHDT; CDR2 reads YNNKEL (reference sequence). Trimming cost V 2 bases and J 5 bases, with 11 bases left between them. CDR3 DNA: TGTGCCAGCAGCCAATCCGAGAGGAAAGATACGCAGTATTTT. Residues: CASSQSERKDTQYF.

V and J are TRBV2 and TRBJ1-5; no reliable D call. The V gene lost 3 bases and the J gene lost 0 bases, with 9 bases spanning the gap. The CDR3 is 15 residues long. Per the germline V gene, CDR1 is SNHLY and CDR2 is FYNNEI. The CDR3 is CASSDARHSNQPQHF. CDR3 bases: TGTGCCAGCAGTGATGCCAGACATAGCAATCAGCCCCAGCATTTT.

The genes are TRBV27 and TRBJ1-5; maybe TRBD1 (5 bases). This CDR3 contains 13 residues. Germline CDR1 and CDR2: MNHEY and SMNVEV (reference sequence). Trimming stripped 5 bases from V and 5 bases from J, with 10 bases between. CDR3 DNA sequence: TGTGCCAGCAGTCACGACAGTGATCAGCCCCAGCATTTT. Its protein is CASSHDSDQPQHF.

The V gene is TRBV30, the J gene TRBJ2-7, with D possibly being TRBD2 (6 bases). This CDR3 is 14 amino acids long. V was pared by 5 bases and J by 2 bases, with 16 bases between. The germline V gene encodes CDR1 GTSNPN and CDR2 SVGIG (reference sequence). This CDR3 reads CAWGASVWTYEQYF. CDR3 nucleotide sequence: TGTGCCTGGGGAGCTAGCGTCTGGACCTACGAGCAGTACTTC.

The V and J genes are TRBV28 and TRBJ1-5, with D possibly TRBD1 on 5 matching bases. V lost 6 bases to trimming and J lost 4 bases, with 10 bases between them. CDR3 size: 13 residues. The germline V gene has CDR1 MDHEN and CDR2 SYDVKM. CDR3: CASRTEENQPQHF. Written as DNA, the CDR3 is TGTGCCAGCAGGACAGAAGAAAATCAGCCCCAGCATTTT.

Here the CDR3 reads CASSLGDRVQEDEQYF. The CDR3 nucleotides are TGTGCCAGCAGCTTAGGAGACAGGGTGCAGGAGGACGAGCAGTACTTC. This sequence joins TRBV11-3 and TRBJ2-7, with 7 positions matching TRBD1. Germline assignment: CDR1 SGHNT and CDR2 YENEEA. This CDR3 has 16 residues. Trimming removed 1 base from V and 5 bases from J; junction bases left unmatched: 11.

The chain carries TRBV27 and TRBJ1-3; the match to TRBD1 covers 9 bases. The CDR3 runs to 15 residues. V shed 6 bases, J shed 4 bases, and the junction held 7 bases outside the gene matches. The germline gives CDR1 MNHEY, CDR2 SMNVEV (reference sequence). The CDR3 here is CASRKQGAEGNTIYF. DNA of the CDR3: TGTGCCAGCAGGAAACAGGGGGCGGAAGGAAACACCATATATTTT.

This chain connects TRBV29-1 to TRBJ2-5, with 14 bases that match TRBD2. The CDR3 is 18 amino acids. From germline, CDR1 is SQVTM and CDR2 ANQGSEA. Trimming took 6 bases from V and 4 from J; bases not matched to a gene: 16. CDR3 sequence (DNA): TGCAGCGTCGCCGGGACTAGCGGGAGTGTCCCGGGTGGAGAGACCCAGTACTTC. Translating gives CSVAGTSGSVPGGETQYF.

V gene TRBV27 combines with J gene TRBJ1-6, with D maybe TRBD1 (6 bases). Germline V lookup: CDR1 MNHEY, CDR2 SMNVEV (reference sequence). This CDR3 is 16 amino acids long. The V end was cut by 4 bases, the J end by 7 bases, with 17 bases between. The CDR3, as DNA: TGTGCCAGCAGTTGGGAACAGGGTAGGAAGAATTCACCCCTCCACTTT. Amino acid sequence: CASSWEQGRKNSPLHF.

The chain employs TRBV4-1 and TRBJ2-1, with D perhaps TRBD2 (6 bases). The ends were cut back, 0 bases at V and 8 bases at J, with 20 bases in the middle. The CDR3 is 17 amino acids. Germline values: CDR1 MGHRA, CDR2 YSYEKL. CDR3 in DNA: TGCGCCAGCAGCCAAGACCCGGGACTTCGGGCGTTTGATGAGCAGTTCTTC. Its translation is CASSQDPGLRAFDEQFF.

This sequence joins TRBV30 and TRBJ1-5; weak D call: TRBD1 (6 bases). Germline V lookup: CDR1 GTSNPN, CDR2 SVGIG (reference sequence). Trimming removed 3 bases at V and 2 bases at J, with 11 bases between. The CDR3 is 14 residues long. CDR3 in DNA: TGTGCCTGGAGCGCAGGGGACGGCAATCAGCCCCAGCATTTT. Translating it yields CAWSAGDGNQPQHF.

The chain employs TRBV7-2 and TRBJ2-5, with D possibly being TRBD1 (6 bases). This CDR3 contains 14 residues. Germline CDR1 is SGHTA and CDR2 is FQGNSA. V lost 6 bases and J lost 2, with 13 bases in between. The DNA of the CDR3 is TGTGCCAGCAGTTACACAGGGCCGCAAGAGACCCAGTACTTC. Translating gives CASSYTGPQETQYF. The full variable domain, rest sourced from reference TRBV7-2 and TRBJ2-5, is GAGVSQSPSNKVTEKGKDVELRCDPISGHTALYWYRQSLGQGLEFLIYFQGNSAPDKSGLPSDRFSAERTGGSVSTLTIQRTQQEDSAVYLCASSYTGPQETQYFGPGTRLLVL.

V is TRBV6-5 and J is TRBJ2-7; tentative D call: TRBD2 (6 bases). There are 14 residues in the CDR3. V lost 4 bases and J 4 bases, leaving 14 bases between the germline ends. Germline V CDR1 and CDR2: MNHEY, SVGAGI. CDR3 loop: CASSLVFGGYEQYF. In DNA form, the CDR3 reads TGTGCCAGCAGTTTAGTCTTCGGAGGGTACGAGCAGTACTTC.

This clone was detected only once. The rearrangement joins TRBV7-9 to TRBJ2-1; no firm D call. CDR1 and CDR2 from the germline V gene are SEHNR and FQNEAQ (reference sequence). V shed 0 bases and J shed 10 bases, with 10 bases lying between them. The CDR3 has 13 residues. As DNA, the CDR3 is TGTGCCAGCAGCTTAGCGCCTACGCCAGAGCAGTTCTTC. It yields the protein CASSLAPTPEQFF.

The chain links TRBV7-9 to TRBJ2-5; D is uncertain. CDR3 length: 13 amino acids. The germline V gene has CDR1 SEHNR and CDR2 FQNEAQ (reference sequence). V shed 1 base and J shed 5 bases, with 8 bases lying between them. The CDR3 sequence is CASSLVGSETQYF. CDR3 DNA: TGTGCCAGCAGCTTAGTCGGGTCGGAGACCCAGTACTTC.

This clone was seen only a few times. V gene TRBV2 combines with J gene TRBJ1-1, with D tentatively TRBD1 (6 bases). The germline V gene has CDR1 SNHLY and CDR2 FYNNEI. The CDR3 extends over 16 amino acids. V lost 4 bases to trimming and J lost 1 base, with 16 bases between them. The CDR3 loop reads CASSVSGAPENTEAFF. The DNA for the CDR3 is TGTGCCAGCAGTGTGTCAGGGGCGCCGGAGAACACTGAAGCTTTCTTT.

The chain recombines TRBV30 with TRBJ2-6, with 7 positions matching TRBD1. V gave up 3 bases and J gave up 0 bases; unmatched junction bases: 2. The CDR3 sequence is 15 residues long. Germline loops: CDR1 GTSNPN, CDR2 SVGIG (reference sequence). For the CDR3, the DNA is TGTGCCTGGAGCACAGGGGTCTCTGGGGCCAACGTCCTGACTTTC. Protein: CAWSTGVSGANVLTF. The variable domain in full, with the rest retrieved from reference TRBV30 and TRBJ2-6, is SQTIHQWPATLVQPVGSPLSLECTVEGTSNPNLYWYRQAAGRGLQLLFYSVGIGQISSEVPQNLSASRPQDRQFILSSKKLLLSDSGFYLCAWSTGVSGANVLTFGAGSRLTVL.